Included here is one T cell receptor beta chain sequence, with context. Germline V gene lookup returns CDR1 MDHEN and CDR2 SYDVKM. V gave up 6 bases and J gave up 10 bases, with 19 bases separating them. The CDR3 consists of 15 residues. Treatment of the sample: preoperative locoregional IRX-2 cytokine immunotherapy. This sample stems from a study of preoperative IRX-2 immunotherapy in early breast cancer. Assay: immunoSEQ multiplex PCR; the TCRdb copy retains only in-frame clones and omits some. This table has under 40,000 clones, 85% to 90% appearing once. The sequence was collected from a human donor with breast cancer. The sample was tumor tissue, taken after IRX-2 immunotherapy. V and J are TRBV28 and TRBJ1-6; D is unresolved. The CDR3 is CASRAGQRSGSPLHF. The CDR3 region has the DNA TGTGCCAGCAGGGCGGGCCAGAGGTCGGGCTCACCCCTCCACTTT.